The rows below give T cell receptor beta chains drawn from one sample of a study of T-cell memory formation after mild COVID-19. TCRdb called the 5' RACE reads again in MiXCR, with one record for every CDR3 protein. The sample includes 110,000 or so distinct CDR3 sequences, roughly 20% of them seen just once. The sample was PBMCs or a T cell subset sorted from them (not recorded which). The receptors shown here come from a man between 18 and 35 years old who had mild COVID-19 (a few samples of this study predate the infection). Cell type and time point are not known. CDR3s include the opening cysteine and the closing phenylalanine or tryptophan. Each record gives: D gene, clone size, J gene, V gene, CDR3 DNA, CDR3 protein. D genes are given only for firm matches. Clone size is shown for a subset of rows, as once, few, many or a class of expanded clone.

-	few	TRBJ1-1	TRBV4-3	TGCGCCAGCAGCCAAGATACGGGGAACACTGAAGCTTTCTTT	CASSQDTGNTEAFF
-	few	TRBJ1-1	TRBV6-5	TGTGCCAGCAGCCGTGGGGTTTTGAACACTGAAGCTTTCTTT	CASSRGVLNTEAFF
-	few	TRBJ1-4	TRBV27	TGTGCCAGCAGTTCCACGGGGGGAAAACTGTTTTTT	CASSSTGGKLFF
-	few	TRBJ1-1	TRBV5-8	TGTGCCAGCAGCTTGCAGGGAATGAACACTGAAGCTTTCTTT	CASSLQGMNTEAFF
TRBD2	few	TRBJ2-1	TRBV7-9	TGTGCCAGCAGCTGGCCATGGGGGACTAGCGAATACAATGAGCAGTTCTTC	CASSWPWGTSEYNEQFF
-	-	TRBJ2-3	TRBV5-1	TGCGCCAGCAGCGTAACTAGCACCTCCACAGATACGCAGTATTTT	CASSVTSTSTDTQYF
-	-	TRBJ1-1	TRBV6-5	TGTGCCAGCAGTTACGGGGGGCCTGAAGCTTTCTTT	CASSYGGPEAFF
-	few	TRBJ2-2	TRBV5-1	TGCGCCAGCAGCTTGGACCGGAGCGGGCTTGGCGGGGAGCTGTTTTTT	CASSLDRSGLGGELFF
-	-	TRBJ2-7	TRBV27	TGTGCCAGCAGTTTATCGTGGGGACCCCCTACCTACGAGCAGTACTTC	CASSLSWGPPTYEQYF
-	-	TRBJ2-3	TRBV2	TGTGCCAGCAGTGAGGGCGGGAGCACAGATACGCAGTATTTT	CASSEGGSTDTQYF
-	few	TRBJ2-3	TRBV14	TGTGCCAGCAGCCAAGAGTGGCAGTCCACAGATACGCAGTATTTT	CASSQEWQSTDTQYF
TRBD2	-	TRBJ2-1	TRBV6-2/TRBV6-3	TGTGCCAGCAGCGCTCTAGCGGGGGTCCGGTACAATGAGCAGTTCTTC	CASSALAGVRYNEQFF
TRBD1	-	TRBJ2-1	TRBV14	TGTGCCAGCAGGGACAGGGGTTCCTACAATGAGCAGTTCTTC	CASRDRGSYNEQFF
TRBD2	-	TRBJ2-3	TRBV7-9	TGTGCCAGCAGCCCGAGGCGCTCTAGCGGGATTCCAGATACGCAGTATTTT	CASSPRRSSGIPDTQYF
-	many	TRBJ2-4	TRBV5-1	TGCGCCAGCAGCCCGGGGCAGAACAAAAACATTCAGTACTTC	CASSPGQNKNIQYF
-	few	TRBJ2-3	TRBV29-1	TGCAGCGTTGAGGGGGACGGAGCTAACACAGATACGCAGTATTTT	CSVEGDGANTDTQYF
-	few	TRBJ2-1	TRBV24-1	TGTGCCACCAGTGATTATTTCGATGAGCAGTTCTTC	CATSDYFDEQFF
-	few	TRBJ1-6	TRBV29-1	TGCAGCGTTGGAGGCCCGGGTGGGACCCTCCACTTT	CSVGGPGGTLHF
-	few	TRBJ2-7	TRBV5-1	TGCGCCAGCAGCTTGGAGCCGGGACTGGGATACGAGCAGTACTTC	CASSLEPGLGYEQYF
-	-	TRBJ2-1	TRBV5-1	TGCGCCAGCAGCTCCCCAGGGGTAGGCAGGGCAAGCTCCTACAATGAGCAGTTCTTC	CASSSPGVGRASSYNEQFF
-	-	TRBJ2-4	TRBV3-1	TGTGCCAGCAGCTACAGGGAAGGAAACATTCAGTACTTC	CASSYREGNIQYF
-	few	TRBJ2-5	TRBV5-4	TGTGCCAGCAGCTTGGGCAGTGGAGAGACCCAGTACTTC	CASSLGSGETQYF
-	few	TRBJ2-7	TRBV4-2	TGTGCCAGCAGCCAGGGTTCGGCAGCCTTCTCCTACGAGCAGTACTTC	CASSQGSAAFSYEQYF
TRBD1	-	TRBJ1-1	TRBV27	TGTGCCAGCCGACAGGGGGCCCATGAAGCTTTCTTT	CASRQGAHEAFF
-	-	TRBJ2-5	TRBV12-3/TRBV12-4	TGTGCCAGCAGTTTAGCGTCAGCGGGCGAGACCCAGTACTTC	CASSLASAGETQYF
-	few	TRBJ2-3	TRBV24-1	TGTGCCACCAGTGATACCGCATCAGATACGCAGTATTTT	CATSDTASDTQYF
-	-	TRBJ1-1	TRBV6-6	TGTGCCAGCAGTTATCAGGAGGGTGAAGCTTTCTTT	CASSYQEGEAFF
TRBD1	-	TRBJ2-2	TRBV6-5	TGTGCCAGCAGCCGGGACAGATACACCGGGGAGCTGTTTTTT	CASSRDRYTGELFF